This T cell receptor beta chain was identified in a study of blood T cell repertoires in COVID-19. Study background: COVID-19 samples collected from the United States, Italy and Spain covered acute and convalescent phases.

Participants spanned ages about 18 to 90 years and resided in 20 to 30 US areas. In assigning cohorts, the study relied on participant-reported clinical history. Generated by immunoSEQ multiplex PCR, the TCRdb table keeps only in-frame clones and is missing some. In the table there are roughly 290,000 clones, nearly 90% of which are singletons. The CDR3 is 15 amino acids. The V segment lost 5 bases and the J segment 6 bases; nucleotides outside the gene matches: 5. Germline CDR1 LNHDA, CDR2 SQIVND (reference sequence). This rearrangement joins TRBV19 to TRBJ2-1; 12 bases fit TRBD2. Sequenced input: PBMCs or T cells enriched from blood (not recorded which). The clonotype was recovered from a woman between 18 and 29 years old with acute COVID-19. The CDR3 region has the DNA TGTGCCAGTAGTCCGAGACTAGCGGGAGCCAATGAGCAGTTCTTC. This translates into CASSPRLAGANEQFF.